This T cell receptor beta chain was recorded in a study of blood T cell repertoires in COVID-19. TCRdb keeps only in-frame clones here, not all; method: immunoSEQ multiplex PCR. Seen here are under 250,000 clones, around four fifths observed once, and the top ten hold 7.6%. Germline V lookup: CDR1 MGHDK, CDR2 SYGVNS. CDR3 length: 11 amino acids. V lost 4 bases and J 7 bases, leaving 7 bases between the germline ends. V is TRBV25-1 and J is TRBJ1-1; TRBD1 is a possible D gene (5 bases). This TCR was recovered from a woman in her forties or fifties with active or convalescent COVID-19. Sequencing used peripheral blood. CDR3 sequence: CASSGQREAFF. The CDR3 DNA reads TGTGCCAGCAGTGGACAGCGTGAAGCTTTCTTT.